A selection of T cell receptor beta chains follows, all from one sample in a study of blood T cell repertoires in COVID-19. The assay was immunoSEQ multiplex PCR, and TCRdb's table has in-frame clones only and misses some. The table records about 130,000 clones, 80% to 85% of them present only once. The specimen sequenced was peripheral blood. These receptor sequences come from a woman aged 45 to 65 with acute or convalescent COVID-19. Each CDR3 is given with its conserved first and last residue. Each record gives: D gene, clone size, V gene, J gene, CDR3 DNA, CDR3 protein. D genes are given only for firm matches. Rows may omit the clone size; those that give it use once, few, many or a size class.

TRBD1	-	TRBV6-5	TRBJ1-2	TGTGCCAGCAGGGGAACAGGGGTAGGCTATGGCTACACCTTC	CASRGTGVGYGYTF
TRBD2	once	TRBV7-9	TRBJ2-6	TGTGCCAGCAGCACTAGCGGGGGAATCTCTGGGGCCAACGTCCTGACTTTC	CASSTSGGISGANVLTF
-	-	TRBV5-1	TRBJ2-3	TGCGCCAGCAGCTTGGCTCTGAGCGGGCAAAGCACAGATACGCAGTATTTT	CASSLALSGQSTDTQYF
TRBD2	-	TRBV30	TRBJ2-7	TGTGCCTGCGGAGCGGGAAACTCCTACGAGCAGTACTTC	CACGAGNSYEQYF
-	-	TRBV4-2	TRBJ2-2	TGTGCCAGCAGCCAAGAGATAGTGACCGGGGAGCTGTTTTTT	CASSQEIVTGELFF
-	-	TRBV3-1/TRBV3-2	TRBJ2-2	TGTGCCAGCAGCCAAGATAGGGGACTCTACACCGGGGAGCTGTTTTTT	CASSQDRGLYTGELFF
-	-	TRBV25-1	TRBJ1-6	TGTGCCAGCAGTGCTAGTATCTGGGGCTCACCCCTCCACTTT	CASSASIWGSPLHF
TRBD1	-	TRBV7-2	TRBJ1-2	TGTGCCAGCAGCCTAACAGGGGTAGGTGGCTACACCTTC	CASSLTGVGGYTF
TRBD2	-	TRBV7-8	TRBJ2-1	TGTGCCAGCAGCTTAACGGCGGGAGAGATCTATGAGCAGTTCTTC	CASSLTAGEIYEQFF
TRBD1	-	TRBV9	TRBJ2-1	TGTGCCAGCAGCGTAGCCCCGGACAGGTTTTACAATGAGCAGTTCTTC	CASSVAPDRFYNEQFF
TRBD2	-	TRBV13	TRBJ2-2	TGTGCCAGCAGCCGAGTCCAAGCGGGAGAACTGTTCAGGGAGCTGTTTTTT	CASSRVQAGELFRELFF